These 17 T cell receptor beta chains came from one sample sequenced in a study of Graves' ophthalmopathy and Graves' hyperthyroidism. The authors amplified TCR beta CDR3 regions, and they did so from RNA transcripts for repertoire sequencing. Second-round multiplex PCR followed a first-round RT-PCR using HTBI primers. MiXCR, run by TCRdb on the multiplex PCR reads, gives a single entry per CDR3 protein. In the table there are 650,000 to 800,000 distinct CDR3 sequences, roughly two fifths of which are singletons. The sequenced material came from peripheral blood. The receptor set was obtained from an adult man with Graves' ophthalmopathy.

This clonotype appeared many times. The chain employs TRBV7-9 and TRBJ2-5, with a tentative D call TRBD2 (6 bases). The CDR3 has 14 residues. CDR1 and CDR2 from the germline V gene are SEHNR and FQNEAQ (reference sequence). V was shortened by 5 bases and J by 4 bases, with 14 bases between the two germline ends. CDR3 coding DNA: TGTGCCAGCAGCAAGACCGTCGGGGGAGAGACCCAGTACTTC. It encodes CASSKTVGGETQYF.

The chain is built from TRBV19 and TRBJ1-1; unclear D gene. The V end lost 5 bases, the J end lost 6 bases, and 10 bases lay between the germline ends. Looked up from germline, CDR1 is LNHDA and CDR2 is SQIVND (reference sequence). This CDR3 is 12 amino acids long. The CDR3 DNA reads as TGTGCCAGTAGTCGAGAGGTCTCTGAAGCTTTCTTT. It yields the protein CASSREVSEAFF.

This sequence joins TRBV29-1 and TRBJ2-7; possible D gene TRBD2, 5 bases. CDR3 length: 15 amino acids. V lost 4 bases, J lost 3 bases, and 19 bases lay in between. Germline CDR1 SQVTM, CDR2 ANQGSEA. Here the CDR3 DNA reads TGCAGCGTTGCCCACCCTGAGACTGGGAGCTACGAGCAGTACTTC. This codes for CSVAHPETGSYEQYF.

The chain is built from TRBV20-1 and TRBJ1-2; 8 bases are a match to TRBD1. The V and J ends lost 1 base and 7 bases, in that order; junction bases with no gene match: 14. Germline V lookup: CDR1 DFQATT, CDR2 SNEGSKA (reference sequence). The CDR3 has 16 amino acids. CDR3 coding DNA: TGCAGTGCTAGAGTCGGGATCGGGGCAGGGGGCTTTGGCTACACCTTC. This sequence encodes CSARVGIGAGGFGYTF.

This clonotype was detected many times. The chain carries TRBV2 and TRBJ2-7; a possible D gene is TRBD1 (6 bases). The CDR3 runs 15 residues. The germline gives CDR1 SNHLY, CDR2 FYNNEI. V lost 7 bases and J 1 base, leaving 17 bases between the germline ends. As DNA, the CDR3 is TGTGCCAGCACCTCCCCCGAACAGGGATCCTACGAGCAGTACTTC. This codes for CASTSPEQGSYEQYF.

The sample holds many counts of this clonotype. This rearrangement joins TRBV7-9 to TRBJ2-7, with D unresolved. Trimming pared 0 bases from V and 1 base from J, leaving 7 bases between. The CDR3 sequence is 14 residues long. Germline CDR1 reads SEHNR; CDR2 reads FQNEAQ (reference sequence). The DNA for the CDR3 is TGTGCCAGCAGCTTAGCGGAACAGTCCTACGAGCAGTACTTC. Translation: CASSLAEQSYEQYF.

This clonotype showed up many times. This sequence joins TRBV29-1 and TRBJ2-5; tentatively, D is TRBD1 (5 bases). The germline V gene encodes CDR1 SQVTM and CDR2 ANQGSEA. Trimming shortened V by 2 bases and J by 5 bases, and 9 bases separated the two germline ends. CDR3 length: 12 amino acids. The CDR3 DNA follows: TGCAGCGTTGAACAGGGAACGGAGACCCAGTACTTC. It codes for CSVEQGTETQYF.

This clonotype came up many times. The chain has TRBV9 and TRBJ2-7, with TRBD2 matching 10 bases. This CDR3 is 15 amino acids long. CDR1 is SGDLS, CDR2 YYNGEE, per germline. J gave up 7 bases and V 3 bases, and 10 bases lay outside the gene matches. CDR3 loop: CASSASGLAGAEQYF. CDR3 DNA: TGTGCCAGCAGCGCAAGCGGCCTAGCGGGAGCTGAGCAGTACTTC.

The chain combines TRBV5-1 with TRBJ1-2, with 7 positions matching TRBD1. The germline V gene encodes CDR1 SGHRS and CDR2 YFSETQ. The V gene end was trimmed by 6 bases and the J gene end by 5 bases; junction bases not matched to a gene: 13. The CDR3 is 15 residues long. CDR3 bases: TGCGCCAGCACTAAGACAGGGACCGGGGCATATGGCTACACCTTC. It specifies CASTKTGTGAYGYTF.

This sequence joins TRBV25-1 and TRBJ1-2, with 7 bases matching TRBD1. This CDR3 spans 14 amino acids. The trim removed 3 bases at V and 14 bases at J, leaving 15 bases unmatched. The germline V gene has CDR1 MGHDK and CDR2 SYGVNS. CDR3 sequence reads: CASSDDSTTTGDTF. CDR3 sequence (DNA): TGTGCCAGCAGTGATGACTCGACGACCACAGGGGATACCTTC.

Of note for this clonotype: Possible read error: a much larger clone is one base away. V usage is TRBV20-1 and J usage is TRBJ1-2; TRBD1 might be the D (6 bases). The CDR3 runs 13 residues. Looked up from germline, CDR1 is DFQATT and CDR2 is SNEGSKA (reference sequence). V was shortened by 6 bases and J by 7 bases, with 18 bases between the two germline ends. The CDR3 DNA reads as TGCAGTGCGGATGAGGGGGGCGAGATTGGCTACACCTTC. Its translation is CSADEGGEIGYTF.

This chain uses TRBV2 with TRBJ2-2; D might be TRBD1 (5 bases). Trimming took off 8 bases at V and 4 bases at J, with 17 bases between the two ends. Germline CDR1 SNHLY, CDR2 FYNNEI. This CDR3 has 15 residues. The CDR3 sequence is CASGPREITTGELFF. The DNA of the CDR3 is TGTGCCAGCGGACCCAGGGAAATAACCACCGGGGAGCTGTTTTTT.

V usage is TRBV5-1 and J usage is TRBJ1-5; no reliable D call. Per germline, CDR1 SGHRS and CDR2 YFSETQ. The CDR3 contains 14 residues. V was clipped by 0 bases and J by 4 bases, with 8 bases between them. The CDR3 DNA is TGCGCCAGCAGCTTGGAGGGCCCTAATCAGCCCCAGCATTTT. Protein product: CASSLEGPNQPQHF.

The J gene is TRBJ1-5, the V gene TRBV12-5; TRBD1 agrees at 8 bases. Germline V gives CDR1 LGHNT, CDR2 FRNRAP. With 0 bases clipped from V and 7 bases from J, the junction kept 11 bases outside the gene matches. CDR3 length: 17 residues. DNA of the CDR3: TGTGCTAGTGGTTTGGTACTTGGGCAGGGGGCACGACAGCCCCAGCATTTT. It encodes CASGLVLGQGARQPQHF.

This clonotype was found many times. The CDR3 nucleotides are TGCGCCAGCAGCTTGGAGACAGGGGGCGTGAACACTGAAGCTTTCTTT. Translation: CASSLETGGVNTEAFF. The chain uses TRBV5-1 and TRBJ1-1, with 10 nucleotides matching TRBD1. The CDR3 extends over 16 amino acids. CDR1 is SGHRS and CDR2 is YFSETQ in the germline V gene. V shed 0 bases, J shed 0 bases, and the junction held 2 bases outside the gene matches.

This clonotype has at least ten counts. J is TRBJ1-1 and V is TRBV2; D unresolved. Trimming left V 4 bases short and J 0 bases short, with 3 bases between. The germline gives CDR1 SNHLY, CDR2 FYNNEI. The CDR3 has 12 amino acids. The CDR3 DNA sequence: TGTGCCAGCAGTGCAGTGAACACTGAAGCTTTCTTT. Translating it yields CASSAVNTEAFF.

CDR3 in amino acids: CSAREGLNTIYF. DNA of the CDR3: TGCAGTGCTAGAGAAGGGTTGAACACCATATATTTT. This chain connects TRBV20-1 to TRBJ1-3, with no clear D. Germline CDR1 and CDR2: DFQATT and SNEGSKA (reference sequence). The CDR3 loop spans 12 amino acids. Trimming shortened V by 0 bases and J by 7 bases, and 7 bases separated the two germline ends.